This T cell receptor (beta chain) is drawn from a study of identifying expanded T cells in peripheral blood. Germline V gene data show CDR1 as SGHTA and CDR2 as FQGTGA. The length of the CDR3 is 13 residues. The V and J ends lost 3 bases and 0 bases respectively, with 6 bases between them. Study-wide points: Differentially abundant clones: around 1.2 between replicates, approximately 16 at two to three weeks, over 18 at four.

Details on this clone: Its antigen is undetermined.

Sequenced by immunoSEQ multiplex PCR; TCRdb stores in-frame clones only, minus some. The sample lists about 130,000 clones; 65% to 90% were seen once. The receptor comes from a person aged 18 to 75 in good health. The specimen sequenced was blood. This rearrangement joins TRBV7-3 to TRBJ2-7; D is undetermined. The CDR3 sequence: CASSLGISYEQYF. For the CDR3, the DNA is TGTGCCAGCAGCTTGGGGATCTCCTACGAGCAGTACTTC.